The count of the clone carrying this T cell receptor (beta chain) is one. Its antigen is unknown. The data derive from a study of T-cell memory formation after mild COVID-19. Study summary: The TCR clusters were mostly specific to one donor.

Study findings and constraints: Day 15 to 85 contractors were CD4/CD8 balanced; later expanders leaned CD4+.

TCRdb reprocessed the 5' RACE reads via MiXCR and lists one record per CDR3 protein. The table has fewer than 400,000 distinct CDR3 sequences, over 10% seen once. Germline V gene lookup returns CDR1 KGHDR and CDR2 SFDVKD. The CDR3 contains 14 residues. The V segment lost 6 bases and the J segment 4 bases; nucleotides outside the gene matches: 5. The chain employs TRBV24-1 and TRBJ1-1, with 9 positions matching TRBD1. This TCR derives from a man younger than 35 who had mild COVID-19 (a few samples of this study predate the infection). Cell type and time point are not known. Source material: PBMCs or a T cell subset sorted from them (not recorded which). CDR3 nucleotides: TGTGCCACCAGTTCCGACAGGGGGTTCACTGAAGCTTTCTTT. The encoded protein is CATSSDRGFTEAFF.